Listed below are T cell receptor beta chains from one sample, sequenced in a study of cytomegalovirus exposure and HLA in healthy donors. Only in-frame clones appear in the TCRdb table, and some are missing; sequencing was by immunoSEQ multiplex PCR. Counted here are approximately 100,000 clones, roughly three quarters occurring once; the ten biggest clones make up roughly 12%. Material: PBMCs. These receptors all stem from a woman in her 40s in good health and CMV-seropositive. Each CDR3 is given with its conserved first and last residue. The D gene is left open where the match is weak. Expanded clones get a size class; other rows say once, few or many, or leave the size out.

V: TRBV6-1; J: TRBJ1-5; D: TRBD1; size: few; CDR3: CASSLTGADNQPQHF; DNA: TGTGCCAGCAGCTTGACAGGGGCGGACAATCAGCCCCAGCATTTT
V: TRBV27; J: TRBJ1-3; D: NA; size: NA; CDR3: CASSQGWPGNTIYF; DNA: TGTGCCAGCAGCCAGGGATGGCCTGGAAACACCATATATTTT
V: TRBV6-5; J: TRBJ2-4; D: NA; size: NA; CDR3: CASSSPGAGNIQYF; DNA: TGTGCCAGCAGTTCTCCTGGGGCAGGGAACATTCAGTACTTC
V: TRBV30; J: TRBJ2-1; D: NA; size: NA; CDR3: CARLTRLGNEQFF; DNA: TGTGCCCGCTTGACTAGGCTTGGGAATGAGCAGTTCTTC
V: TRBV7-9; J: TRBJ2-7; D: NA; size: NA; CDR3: CASSLVGSDYEQYF; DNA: TGTGCCAGCAGCTTAGTTGGCAGCGATTACGAGCAGTACTTC
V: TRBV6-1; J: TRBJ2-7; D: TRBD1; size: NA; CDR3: CASSQQQGNSYEQYF; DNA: TGTGCCAGCAGCCAGCAACAGGGGAACTCCTACGAGCAGTACTTC
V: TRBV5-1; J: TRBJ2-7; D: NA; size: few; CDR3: CASSQRRLTEQYF; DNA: TGCGCCAGCAGCCAACGGCGACTCACCGAGCAGTACTTC
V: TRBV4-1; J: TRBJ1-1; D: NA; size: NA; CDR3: CASSHVGRRGTEAFF; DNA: TGCGCCAGCAGCCATGTTGGGAGGAGGGGCACTGAAGCTTTCTTT
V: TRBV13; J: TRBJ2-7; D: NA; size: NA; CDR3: CASSPQGGPYRSYEQYF; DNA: TGTGCCAGCAGCCCCCAGGGGGGCCCTTACCGCTCCTACGAGCAGTACTTC
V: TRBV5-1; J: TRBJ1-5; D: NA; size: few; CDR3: CASSLDSSNQPQHF; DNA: TGCGCCAGCAGTCTGGACAGTAGCAATCAGCCCCAGCATTTT
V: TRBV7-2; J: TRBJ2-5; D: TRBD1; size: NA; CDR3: CASTFLQGVGETQYF; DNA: TGTGCCAGCACCTTCCTACAGGGGGTTGGGGAGACCCAGTACTTC
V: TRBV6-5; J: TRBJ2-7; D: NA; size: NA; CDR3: CASSEGGAYEQYF; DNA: TGTGCCAGCAGCGAGGGGGGGGCCTACGAGCAGTACTTC
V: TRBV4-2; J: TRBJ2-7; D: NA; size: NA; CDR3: CASSQQGYEQYF; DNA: TGTGCCAGCAGCCAACAGGGGTACGAGCAGTACTTC
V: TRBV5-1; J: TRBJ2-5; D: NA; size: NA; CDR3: CASSSRGRETQYF; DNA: TGCGCCAGCAGCTCCAGGGGCCGGGAGACCCAGTACTTC
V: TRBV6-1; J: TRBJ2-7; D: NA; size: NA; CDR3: CASSEMHPGAYEQYF; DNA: TGTGCCAGCAGTGAAATGCACCCCGGGGCCTACGAGCAGTACTTC
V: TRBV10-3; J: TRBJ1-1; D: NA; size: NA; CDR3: CAISDHMKNTEAFF; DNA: TGTGCCATCAGTGACCACATGAAGAACACTGAAGCTTTCTTT